A selection of T cell receptor beta chains follows, all from one sample in a study of CD8 T cells in Susac syndrome. TCRdb analysed the immunoSEQ multiplex PCR reads with MiXCR anew, one entry per CDR3 protein. The data hold around 53,000 distinct CDR3 sequences, with 95% observed a single time. The sample was CD8+ T cells from PBMCs. The receptors were sampled from a human donor with Susac syndrome. The CDR3 runs from the conserved cysteine through the conserved F or W. A D gene is named only where the DNA matches it firmly. Clone size appears in some rows only: once, few, many, or a class for an expanded clone.

clone_size: few; j_call: TRBJ2-7; cdr3_length: 13; d_call: TRBD1; v_call: TRBV7-6; cdr3_nt: TGTGCCAGCAGCTACGGGACAGTTAGCGAGCAGTACTTC; cdr3_aa: CASSYGTVSEQYF
clone_size: -; j_call: TRBJ1-2; cdr3_length: 14; d_call: -; v_call: TRBV10-3; cdr3_nt: TGTGCCATCAGTGGCGGGGTCATAGACTATGGCTACACCTTC; cdr3_aa: CAISGGVIDYGYTF
clone_size: few; j_call: TRBJ2-5; cdr3_length: 17; d_call: TRBD2; v_call: TRBV19; cdr3_nt: TGTGCCAGTAGTTGGACTAGCGGGGGCCCGAGAGGAGAGACCCAGTACTTC; cdr3_aa: CASSWTSGGPRGETQYF
clone_size: -; j_call: TRBJ1-5; cdr3_length: 15; d_call: -; v_call: TRBV6-6; cdr3_nt: TGTGCCAGCAGTACCCGGTCCTATAGCAATCAGCCCCAGCATTTT; cdr3_aa: CASSTRSYSNQPQHF
clone_size: -; j_call: TRBJ2-3; cdr3_length: 18; d_call: TRBD2; v_call: TRBV3-1; cdr3_nt: TGTGCCAGCAGCCAAGAGCTAGCGGGGGGGCCGTTCCCAGATACGCAGTATTTT; cdr3_aa: CASSQELAGGPFPDTQYF
clone_size: -; j_call: TRBJ2-3; cdr3_length: 13; d_call: -; v_call: TRBV13; cdr3_nt: TGTGCCAGCACACGAGGAGGATTGGATACGCAGTATTTT; cdr3_aa: CASTRGGLDTQYF
clone_size: -; j_call: TRBJ2-1; cdr3_length: 12; d_call: TRBD2; v_call: TRBV19; cdr3_nt: TGTGCCACCGGGACTATCTACAATGAGCAGTTCTTC; cdr3_aa: CATGTIYNEQFF
clone_size: -; j_call: TRBJ2-7; cdr3_length: 16; d_call: TRBD2; v_call: TRBV9; cdr3_nt: TGTGCCAGCAGCGTAGTCGGCACTAGCGGGCCTGATGGGCAGTACTTC; cdr3_aa: CASSVVGTSGPDGQYF
clone_size: -; j_call: TRBJ2-5; cdr3_length: 16; d_call: TRBD2; v_call: TRBV13; cdr3_nt: TGTGCCAGCAGCTTACTAGCGGGGTATGAATACGAGACCCAGTACTTC; cdr3_aa: CASSLLAGYEYETQYF
clone_size: -; j_call: TRBJ1-2; cdr3_length: 13; d_call: -; v_call: TRBV7-2; cdr3_nt: TGTGCCAGCAGCCCCGGGGGAGGAAATGGCTACACCTTC; cdr3_aa: CASSPGGGNGYTF
clone_size: -; j_call: TRBJ2-7; cdr3_length: 15; d_call: -; v_call: TRBV29-1; cdr3_nt: TGCAGCGTTGAAACCGGGGGGACATCGACCTACGAGCAGTACTTC; cdr3_aa: CSVETGGTSTYEQYF
clone_size: -; j_call: TRBJ1-3; cdr3_length: 16; d_call: -; v_call: TRBV30; cdr3_nt: TGTGCCTGGAGTAAGGGGTCGACACGCTATGAGAACACCATATATTTT; cdr3_aa: CAWSKGSTRYENTIYF
clone_size: -; j_call: TRBJ2-2; cdr3_length: 14; d_call: TRBD2; v_call: TRBV29-1; cdr3_nt: TGCAGCGTTGAGGGGGGGGTCGGGACCGGGGAGCTGTTTTTT; cdr3_aa: CSVEGGVGTGELFF
clone_size: -; j_call: TRBJ2-1; cdr3_length: 12; d_call: TRBD1; v_call: TRBV20-1; cdr3_nt: TGCAGTGCTAGAGAGACAGGGAATGAGCAGTTCTTC; cdr3_aa: CSARETGNEQFF
clone_size: -; j_call: TRBJ2-1; cdr3_length: 12; d_call: -; v_call: TRBV19; cdr3_nt: TGTGCCAGTAGTATACCCCAAGCCGAGCAGTTCTTC; cdr3_aa: CASSIPQAEQFF
clone_size: -; j_call: TRBJ2-3; cdr3_length: 14; d_call: -; v_call: TRBV7-2; cdr3_nt: TGTGCCAGCAGCCCAGACAGTCTCACAGATACGCAGTATTTT; cdr3_aa: CASSPDSLTDTQYF
clone_size: -; j_call: TRBJ1-6; cdr3_length: 15; d_call: -; v_call: TRBV5-1; cdr3_nt: TGCGCCAGCAGCTTAAACAGGATGGCAAAATCACCCCTCCACTTT; cdr3_aa: CASSLNRMAKSPLHF
clone_size: -; j_call: TRBJ2-3; cdr3_length: 16; d_call: -; v_call: TRBV28; cdr3_nt: TGTGCCAGCAGGCCCAACCCTAGGGAGATCCCAGATACGCAGTATTTT; cdr3_aa: CASRPNPREIPDTQYF
clone_size: -; j_call: TRBJ2-3; cdr3_length: 13; d_call: -; v_call: TRBV9; cdr3_nt: TGTGCCAGCAGCGTGACTACACCAGATACGCAGTATTTT; cdr3_aa: CASSVTTPDTQYF
clone_size: -; j_call: TRBJ1-5; cdr3_length: 16; d_call: -; v_call: TRBV15; cdr3_nt: TGTGCCACCAGCAGAGATTGGCGCTATAGCAATCAGCCCCAGCATTTT; cdr3_aa: CATSRDWRYSNQPQHF
clone_size: -; j_call: TRBJ1-5; cdr3_length: 13; d_call: -; v_call: TRBV12-3/TRBV12-4; cdr3_nt: TGTGCCAGCAGTTTAAATAGACATCAGCCCCAGCATTTT; cdr3_aa: CASSLNRHQPQHF
clone_size: -; j_call: TRBJ1-1; cdr3_length: 17; d_call: TRBD1; v_call: TRBV12-5; cdr3_nt: TGTGCTAGTGGTTTGGTCCGAACAGGGGTTGAGACCACTGAAGCTTTCTTT; cdr3_aa: CASGLVRTGVETTEAFF
clone_size: -; j_call: TRBJ1-2; cdr3_length: 11; d_call: -; v_call: TRBV19; cdr3_nt: TGTGCCAGCTGGGGGAAGGAAGGCTACACCTTC; cdr3_aa: CASWGKEGYTF
clone_size: few; j_call: TRBJ2-3; cdr3_length: 14; d_call: TRBD2; v_call: TRBV7-3; cdr3_nt: TGTGCCAGCAGTCTAGCGGGGTTCACAGATACGCAGTATTTT; cdr3_aa: CASSLAGFTDTQYF
clone_size: once; j_call: TRBJ2-3; cdr3_length: 13; d_call: -; v_call: TRBV20-1; cdr3_nt: TGCAGTGCTTCGGAGACACCAGGCAATACGCAGTATTTT; cdr3_aa: CSASETPGNTQYF
clone_size: -; j_call: TRBJ2-7; cdr3_length: 13; d_call: TRBD1; v_call: TRBV29-1; cdr3_nt: TGCAGCGTTTTTACAGGGGGGTCCTACGAGCAGTACTTC; cdr3_aa: CSVFTGGSYEQYF
clone_size: -; j_call: TRBJ2-3; cdr3_length: 15; d_call: TRBD2; v_call: TRBV20-1; cdr3_nt: TGCAGTGCTAGAGATCTAGCGGGGGGACCAGATACGCAGTATTTT; cdr3_aa: CSARDLAGGPDTQYF
clone_size: -; j_call: TRBJ1-5; cdr3_length: 14; d_call: -; v_call: TRBV4-1; cdr3_nt: TGCGCCAGCAGCCAATTCGACCTGGATCAGCCCCAGCATTTT; cdr3_aa: CASSQFDLDQPQHF
clone_size: -; j_call: TRBJ1-6; cdr3_length: 16; d_call: TRBD1; v_call: TRBV15; cdr3_nt: TGTGCCACCAGCAACCGGGGGGGACAGGGGGCTTCACCCCTCCACTTT; cdr3_aa: CATSNRGGQGASPLHF
clone_size: -; j_call: TRBJ1-1; cdr3_length: 13; d_call: -; v_call: TRBV29-1; cdr3_nt: TGCAGCGTGGGGCAGACAGTGAACACTGAAGCTTTCTTT; cdr3_aa: CSVGQTVNTEAFF
clone_size: -; j_call: TRBJ2-5; cdr3_length: 14; d_call: TRBD1; v_call: TRBV25-1; cdr3_nt: TGTGCCAGCAGTGCGAGACAGGGGAGGGAGACCCAGTACTTC; cdr3_aa: CASSARQGRETQYF
clone_size: -; j_call: TRBJ1-5; cdr3_length: 15; d_call: -; v_call: TRBV25-1; cdr3_nt: TGTGCCAGCAGTGAAACAGGGTATGGCAATCAGCCCCAGCATTTT; cdr3_aa: CASSETGYGNQPQHF
clone_size: medium-sized; j_call: TRBJ2-5; cdr3_length: 14; d_call: TRBD2; v_call: TRBV9; cdr3_nt: TGTGCCAGCAGCAACGGGGGGGCCGGGGAGACCCAGTACTTC; cdr3_aa: CASSNGGAGETQYF
clone_size: -; j_call: TRBJ2-7; cdr3_length: 13; d_call: -; v_call: TRBV11-2; cdr3_nt: TGTGCCAGCAGCTTCGGTCAAGCCTACGAGCAGTACTTC; cdr3_aa: CASSFGQAYEQYF
clone_size: -; j_call: TRBJ2-1; cdr3_length: 14; d_call: TRBD2; v_call: TRBV12-3/TRBV12-4; cdr3_nt: TGTGCCAGCAGCTGGACTAGCGGAGACAATGAGCAGTTCTTC; cdr3_aa: CASSWTSGDNEQFF
clone_size: -; j_call: TRBJ2-1; cdr3_length: 13; d_call: -; v_call: TRBV24-1; cdr3_nt: TGTGCCACCAGTGAATCCTTACTCAGCGAGCAGTTCTTC; cdr3_aa: CATSESLLSEQFF
clone_size: -; j_call: TRBJ1-3; cdr3_length: 12; d_call: -; v_call: TRBV29-1; cdr3_nt: TGCAGCGTTGAGCTACCTGGAAACACCATATATTTT; cdr3_aa: CSVELPGNTIYF
clone_size: -; j_call: TRBJ2-1; cdr3_length: 14; d_call: -; v_call: TRBV29-1; cdr3_nt: TGCAGCGAAGTACAGGGCAACTCCTACAATGAGCAGTTCTTC; cdr3_aa: CSEVQGNSYNEQFF
clone_size: -; j_call: TRBJ1-1; cdr3_length: 15; d_call: -; v_call: TRBV7-2; cdr3_nt: TGTGCCAGCAGCTTAGCGAGGGGGGAGTACACTGAAGCTTTCTTT; cdr3_aa: CASSLARGEYTEAFF
clone_size: -; j_call: TRBJ2-1; cdr3_length: 13; d_call: TRBD1; v_call: TRBV6-1; cdr3_nt: TGTGCCAGCAGTTGGACAGGATACAATGAGCAGTTCTTC; cdr3_aa: CASSWTGYNEQFF
clone_size: -; j_call: TRBJ1-1; cdr3_length: 14; d_call: -; v_call: TRBV27; cdr3_nt: TGTGCCAGCAGTCCCCCCGGAGTTGTGGGGAAAGCTTTCTTT; cdr3_aa: CASSPPGVVGKAFF
clone_size: -; j_call: TRBJ1-2; cdr3_length: 13; d_call: -; v_call: TRBV7-3; cdr3_nt: TGTGCCAGCAGCTTAATGGGGCACTATGGCTACACCTTC; cdr3_aa: CASSLMGHYGYTF
clone_size: -; j_call: TRBJ2-7; cdr3_length: 13; d_call: -; v_call: TRBV23-1; cdr3_nt: TGCGCCAGCAGTCACACGACAGCCTACGAGCAGTACTTC; cdr3_aa: CASSHTTAYEQYF
clone_size: -; j_call: TRBJ1-6; cdr3_length: 16; d_call: -; v_call: TRBV20-1; cdr3_nt: TGCAGTGCCGCCCTTATTGCTGGGACCCTCGAAGTACCCCTCCACTTT; cdr3_aa: CSAALIAGTLEVPLHF
clone_size: -; j_call: TRBJ1-6; cdr3_length: 15; d_call: TRBD1; v_call: TRBV4-1; cdr3_nt: TGCGCCAGCAGCTCACTGACAGGGTTTGATTCACCCCTCCACTTT; cdr3_aa: CASSSLTGFDSPLHF
clone_size: -; j_call: TRBJ2-5; cdr3_length: 16; d_call: -; v_call: TRBV20-1; cdr3_nt: TGCAGTGCTAGAGAGGAGTCTAGCGAGGACCAAGAGACCCAGTACTTC; cdr3_aa: CSAREESSEDQETQYF
clone_size: -; j_call: TRBJ1-2; cdr3_length: 13; d_call: -; v_call: TRBV29-1; cdr3_nt: TGCAGCGTTACGGGAGGGGATGTCTATGGCTACACCTTC; cdr3_aa: CSVTGGDVYGYTF
clone_size: -; j_call: TRBJ2-7; cdr3_length: 14; d_call: TRBD1; v_call: TRBV29-1; cdr3_nt: TGCAGCGTTGAAGGGACAGGGGGCTCCTACGAGCAGTACTTC; cdr3_aa: CSVEGTGGSYEQYF
clone_size: -; j_call: TRBJ2-1; cdr3_length: 12; d_call: -; v_call: TRBV30; cdr3_nt: TGTGCCTGGAACGGGGGTGGCGATGAGCAGTTCTTC; cdr3_aa: CAWNGGGDEQFF
clone_size: -; j_call: TRBJ2-5; cdr3_length: 15; d_call: TRBD2; v_call: TRBV6-2/TRBV6-3; cdr3_nt: TGTGCCAGCAGTCCGGAGACTAGCAGAGACGAGACCCAGTACTTC; cdr3_aa: CASSPETSRDETQYF
clone_size: -; j_call: TRBJ2-1; cdr3_length: 14; d_call: -; v_call: TRBV29-1; cdr3_nt: TGCAGCTTATCACGGGGGTCCGGGGGCAATGAGCAGTTCTTC; cdr3_aa: CSLSRGSGGNEQFF